The clone carrying this T cell receptor (beta chain) was recorded many times. The CDR3 goes on 3 residues after the read ends, and that part is filled in from the germline J gene. This specimen comes from a study of T cell clonality in common variable immunodeficiency. The data were produced by immunoSEQ multiplex PCR, yet TCRdb's version contains in-frame clones alone and is incomplete. The profile covers some 33,000 clones, none occurring a single time. Germline V CDR1 and CDR2: LNHDA, SQIVND (reference sequence). Trimming cost V 4 bases and J 5 bases; bases outside gene matches: 6. CDR3 size: 15 residues.

The sample taken for sequencing was peripheral blood mononuclear cells. This TCR was recovered from a person aged 18 to 75 in good health. The chain has TRBV19 and TRBJ2-2; TRBD1 matches 8 bases. The CDR3 is CASSTRQGRTGELFF. Partial CDR3 DNA: TGTGCCAGTAGTACAAGACAGGGGCGGACCGGGGAG.